This T cell receptor (beta chain) stems from a study of T cell responses to AZD1222 COVID-19 vaccine. For this clone: Its antigen is undetermined.

Study findings and constraints: The study sampled repertoires only after the peak T cell response. In a largely white British group with more females than males, clonal diversity was possibly underestimated. Vaccine-related CD4 TCRs covered spike, predominating at 160-218 and 743-854. Only 6 or 7 individuals given AZD1222 were seropositive at baseline.

Profiled with immunoSEQ multiplex PCR; TCRdb holds only in-frame clones, not every one. The sample shows about 180,000 clones, more than 80% of them seen only once. The CDR3 covers 13 residues. Germline loops: CDR1 LNHDA, CDR2 SQIVND (reference sequence). Trimming took 6 bases from V and 6 from J; bases not matched to a gene: 7. The clonotype comes from an adult who received the MenACWY meningococcal vaccine as a control. The sequences come from peripheral blood, collected 28 days after the second dose of the MenACWY control vaccine. The rearrangement links TRBV19 to TRBJ1-2; 7 nucleotides line up with TRBD1. CDR3 protein: CASRTGERDGYTF. The CDR3 DNA reads as TGTGCCAGTAGAACAGGGGAAAGGGATGGCTACACCTTC. Full variable domain (rest looked up from reference TRBV19 and TRBJ1-2): DGGITQSPKYLFRKEGQNVTLSCEQNLNHDAMYWYRQDPGQGLRLIYYSQIVNDFQKGDIAEGYSVSREKKESFPLTVTSAQKNPTAFYLCASRTGERDGYTFGSGTRLTVV.